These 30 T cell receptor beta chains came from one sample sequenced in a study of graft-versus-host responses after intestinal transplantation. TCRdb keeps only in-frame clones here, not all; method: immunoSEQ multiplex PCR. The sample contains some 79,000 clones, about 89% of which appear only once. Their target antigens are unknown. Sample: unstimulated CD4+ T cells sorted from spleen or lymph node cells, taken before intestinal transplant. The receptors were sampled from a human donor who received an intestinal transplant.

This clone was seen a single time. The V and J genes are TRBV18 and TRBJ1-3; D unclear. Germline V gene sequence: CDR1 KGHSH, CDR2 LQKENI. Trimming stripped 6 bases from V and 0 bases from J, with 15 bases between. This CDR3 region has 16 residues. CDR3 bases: TGTGCCAGCTCCTACCTGCCCCCTAGCTCTGGAAACACCATATATTTT. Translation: CASSYLPPSSGNTIYF. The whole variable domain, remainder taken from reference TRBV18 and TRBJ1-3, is NAGVMQNPRHLVRRRGQEARLRCSPMKGHSHVYWYRQLPEEGLKFMVYLQKENIIDESGMPKERFSAEFPKEGPSILRIQQVVRGDSAAYFCASSYLPPSSGNTIYFGEGSWLTVV.

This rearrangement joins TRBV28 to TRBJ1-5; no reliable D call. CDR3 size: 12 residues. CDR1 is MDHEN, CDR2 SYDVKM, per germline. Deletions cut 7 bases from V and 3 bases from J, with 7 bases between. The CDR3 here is CASTPLNQPQHF. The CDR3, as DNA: TGTGCCAGCACCCCTCTCAATCAGCCCCAGCATTTT.

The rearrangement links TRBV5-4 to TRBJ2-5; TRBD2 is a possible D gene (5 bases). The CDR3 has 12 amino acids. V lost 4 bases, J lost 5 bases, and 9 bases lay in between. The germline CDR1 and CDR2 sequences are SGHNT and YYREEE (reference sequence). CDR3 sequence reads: CASSRAGETQYF. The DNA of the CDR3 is TGTGCCAGCAGCCGGGCGGGTGAGACCCAGTACTTC.

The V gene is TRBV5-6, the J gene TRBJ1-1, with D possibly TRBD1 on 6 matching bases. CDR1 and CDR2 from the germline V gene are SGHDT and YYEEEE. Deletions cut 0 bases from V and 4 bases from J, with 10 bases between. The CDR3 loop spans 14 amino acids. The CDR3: CASSLAGAGTEAFF. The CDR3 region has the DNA TGTGCCAGCAGCTTGGCAGGGGCGGGCACTGAAGCTTTCTTT.

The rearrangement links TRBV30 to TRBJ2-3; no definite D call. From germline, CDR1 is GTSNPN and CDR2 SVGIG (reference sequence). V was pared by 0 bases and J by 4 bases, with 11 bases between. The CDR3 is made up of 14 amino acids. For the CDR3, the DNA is TGTGCCTGGAGTGTAAGGTTCGAGGCAGATACGCAGTATTTT. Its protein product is CAWSVRFEADTQYF.

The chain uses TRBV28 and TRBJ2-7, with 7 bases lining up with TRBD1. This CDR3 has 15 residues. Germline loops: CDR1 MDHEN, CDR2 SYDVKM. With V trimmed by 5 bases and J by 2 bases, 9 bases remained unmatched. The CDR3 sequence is CASSPMWDSAYEQYF. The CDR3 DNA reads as TGTGCCAGCAGTCCCATGTGGGACAGCGCCTACGAGCAGTACTTC.

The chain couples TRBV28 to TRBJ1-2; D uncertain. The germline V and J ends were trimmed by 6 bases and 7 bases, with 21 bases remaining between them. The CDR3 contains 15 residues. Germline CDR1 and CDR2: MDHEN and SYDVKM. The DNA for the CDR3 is TGTGCCAGCAGACCCGACGGGGTACTGCTGAGTGGCTACACCTTC. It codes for CASRPDGVLLSGYTF.

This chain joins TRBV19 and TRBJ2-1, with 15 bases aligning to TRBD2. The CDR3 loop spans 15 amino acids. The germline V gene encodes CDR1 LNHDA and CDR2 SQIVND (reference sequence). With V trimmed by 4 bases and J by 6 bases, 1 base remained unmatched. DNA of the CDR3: TGTGCCAGTAGTAGGACTAGCGGGGGGGCCAATGAGCAGTTCTTC. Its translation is CASSRTSGGANEQFF.

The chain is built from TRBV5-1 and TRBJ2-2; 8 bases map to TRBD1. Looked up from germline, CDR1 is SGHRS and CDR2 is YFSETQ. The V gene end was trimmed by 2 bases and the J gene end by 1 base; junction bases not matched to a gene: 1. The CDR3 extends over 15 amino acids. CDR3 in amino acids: CASSFGQGNTGELFF. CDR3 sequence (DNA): TGCGCCAGCAGCTTCGGACAGGGGAACACCGGGGAGCTGTTTTTT.

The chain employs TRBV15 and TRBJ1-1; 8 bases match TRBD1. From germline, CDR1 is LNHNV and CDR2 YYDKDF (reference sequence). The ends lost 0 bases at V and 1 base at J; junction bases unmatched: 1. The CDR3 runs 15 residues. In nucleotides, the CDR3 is TGTGCCACCAGCAGAGAGGACAGGGAGAACACTGAAGCTTTCTTT. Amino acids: CATSREDRENTEAFF. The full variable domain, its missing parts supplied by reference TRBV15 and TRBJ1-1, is DAMVIQNPRYQVTQFGKPVTLSCSQTLNHNVMYWYQQKSSQAPKLLFHYYDKDFNNEADTPDNFQSRRPNTSFCFLDIRSPGLGDTAMYLCATSREDRENTEAFFGQGTRLTVV.

DNA for the CDR3: TGTGCCAGCTCACCACCTACTAGCGGGGGCCTCTACAATGAGCAGTTCTTC. This encodes CASSPPTSGGLYNEQFF. The V and J genes are TRBV18 and TRBJ2-1; 11 bases map to TRBD2. Germline CDR1 is KGHSH and CDR2 is LQKENI. The CDR3 totals 17 residues. V shed 0 bases and J 3 bases; nucleotides not matched to a gene: 4.

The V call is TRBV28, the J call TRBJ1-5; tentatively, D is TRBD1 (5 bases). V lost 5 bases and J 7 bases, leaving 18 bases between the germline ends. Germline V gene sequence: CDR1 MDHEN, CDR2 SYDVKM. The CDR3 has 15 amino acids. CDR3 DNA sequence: TGTGCCAGCAGTGTCGCAGGGCGGCGTCAGCAGCCCCAGCATTTT. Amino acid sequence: CASSVAGRRQQPQHF.

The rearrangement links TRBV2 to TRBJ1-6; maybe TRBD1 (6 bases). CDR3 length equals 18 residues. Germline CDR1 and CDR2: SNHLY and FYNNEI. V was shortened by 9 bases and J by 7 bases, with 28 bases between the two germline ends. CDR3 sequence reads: CASRRDIANIGGNSPLHF. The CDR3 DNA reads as TGTGCCAGTAGACGGGACATTGCAAATATAGGGGGAAATTCACCCCTCCACTTT.

The CDR3 DNA reads as TGTGCAAGTCGGCTATCGGGATCCTGCTACGAGCAGTACTTC. Its translation: CASRLSGSCYEQYF. The chain links TRBV12-2 to TRBJ2-7; TRBD2 reflects the table's D call only, with no check against the DNA. TRBV12-2 is a known pseudogene. This CDR3 has 14 residues.

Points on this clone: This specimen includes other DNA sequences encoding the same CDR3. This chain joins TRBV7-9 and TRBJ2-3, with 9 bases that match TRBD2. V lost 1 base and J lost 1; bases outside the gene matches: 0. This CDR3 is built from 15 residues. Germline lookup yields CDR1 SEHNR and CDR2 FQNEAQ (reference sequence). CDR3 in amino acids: CASSLVAGGTDTQYF. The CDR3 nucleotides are TGTGCCAGCAGCTTAGTAGCGGGGGGCACAGATACGCAGTATTTT.

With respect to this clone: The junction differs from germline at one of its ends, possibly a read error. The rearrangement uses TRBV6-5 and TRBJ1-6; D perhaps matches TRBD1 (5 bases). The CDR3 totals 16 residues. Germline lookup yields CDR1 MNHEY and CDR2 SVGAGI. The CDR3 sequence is CASSYSRGTYNSPLHF. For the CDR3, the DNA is TGTGCCAGCAGTTACTCTCGGGGGACCTACAATTCACCCCTCCACTTT.

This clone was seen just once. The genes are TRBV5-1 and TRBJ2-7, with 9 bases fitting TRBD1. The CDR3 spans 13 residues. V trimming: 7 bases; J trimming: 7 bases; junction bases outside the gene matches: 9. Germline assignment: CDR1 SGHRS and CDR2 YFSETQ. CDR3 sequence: CASRPQGAREQYF. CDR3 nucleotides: TGCGCCAGCCGCCCACAGGGGGCGCGTGAGCAGTACTTC.

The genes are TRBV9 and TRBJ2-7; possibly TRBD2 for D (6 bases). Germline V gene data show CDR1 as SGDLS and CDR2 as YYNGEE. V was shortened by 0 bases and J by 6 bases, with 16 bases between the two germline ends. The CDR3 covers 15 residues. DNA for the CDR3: TGTGCCAGCAGCGTAGGAGGAGGGAATAGTGGCGAGCAGTACTTC. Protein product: CASSVGGGNSGEQYF.

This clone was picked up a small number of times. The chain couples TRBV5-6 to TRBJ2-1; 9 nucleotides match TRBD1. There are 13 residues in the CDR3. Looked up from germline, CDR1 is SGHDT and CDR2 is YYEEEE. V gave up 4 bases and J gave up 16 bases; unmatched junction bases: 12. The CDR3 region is CASSPGQGGFKFF. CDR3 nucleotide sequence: TGTGCCAGCAGCCCGGGACAGGGTGGGTTCAAATTCTTC.

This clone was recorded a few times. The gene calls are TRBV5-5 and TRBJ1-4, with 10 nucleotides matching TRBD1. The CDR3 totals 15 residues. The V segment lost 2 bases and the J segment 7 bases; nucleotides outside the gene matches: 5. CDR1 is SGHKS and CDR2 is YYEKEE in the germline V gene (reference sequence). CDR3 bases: TGTGCCAGCAGCTTCGGGACAGGGGAAGCTGAAAAACTGTTTTTT. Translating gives CASSFGTGEAEKLFF. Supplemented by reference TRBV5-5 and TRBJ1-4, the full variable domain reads DAGVTQSPTHLIKTRGQQVTLRCSPISGHKSVSWYQQVLGQGPQFIFQYYEKEERGRGNFPDRFSARQFPNYSSELNVNALLLGDSALYLCASSFGTGEAEKLFFGSGTQLSVL.

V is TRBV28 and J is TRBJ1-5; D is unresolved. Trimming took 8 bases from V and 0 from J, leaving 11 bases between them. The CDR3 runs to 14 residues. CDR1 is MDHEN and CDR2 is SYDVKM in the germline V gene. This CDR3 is CASLAGDSNQPQHF. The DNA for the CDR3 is TGTGCCAGCCTAGCCGGAGATAGCAATCAGCCCCAGCATTTT.

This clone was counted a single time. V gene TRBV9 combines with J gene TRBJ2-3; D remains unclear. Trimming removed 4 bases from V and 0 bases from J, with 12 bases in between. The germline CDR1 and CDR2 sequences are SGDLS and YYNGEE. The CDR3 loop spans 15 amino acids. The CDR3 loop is CASSSRGPSTDTQYF. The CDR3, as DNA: TGTGCCAGCAGCTCCCGCGGTCCTAGCACAGATACGCAGTATTTT.

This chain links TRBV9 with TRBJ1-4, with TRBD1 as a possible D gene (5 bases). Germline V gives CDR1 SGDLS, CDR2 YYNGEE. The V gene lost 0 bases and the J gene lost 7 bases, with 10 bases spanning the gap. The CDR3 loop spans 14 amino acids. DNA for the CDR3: TGTGCCAGCAGCGTAGAACCGGGGGGTGAAAAACTGTTTTTT. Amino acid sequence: CASSVEPGGEKLFF.

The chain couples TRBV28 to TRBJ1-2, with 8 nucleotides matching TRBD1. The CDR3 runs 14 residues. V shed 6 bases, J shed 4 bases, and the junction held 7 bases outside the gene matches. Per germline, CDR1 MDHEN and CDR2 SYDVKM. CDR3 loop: CASRPQGASYGYTF. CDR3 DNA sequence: TGTGCCAGCAGGCCCCAGGGGGCAAGCTATGGCTACACCTTC.

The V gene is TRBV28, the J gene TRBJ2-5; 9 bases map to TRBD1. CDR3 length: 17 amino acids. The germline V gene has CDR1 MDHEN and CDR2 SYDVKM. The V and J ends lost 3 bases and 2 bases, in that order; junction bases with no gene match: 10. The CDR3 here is CASSFGTGMGGQETQYF. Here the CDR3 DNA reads TGTGCCAGCAGTTTCGGGACAGGGATGGGGGGGCAAGAGACCCAGTACTTC.

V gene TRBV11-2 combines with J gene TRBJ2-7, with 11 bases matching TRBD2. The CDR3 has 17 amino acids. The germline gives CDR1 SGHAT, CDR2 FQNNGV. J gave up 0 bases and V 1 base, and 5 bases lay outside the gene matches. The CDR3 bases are TGTGCCAGCAGCTTAGGACTAGCGGGAACCCCCTCCTACGAGCAGTACTTC. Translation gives CASSLGLAGTPSYEQYF.

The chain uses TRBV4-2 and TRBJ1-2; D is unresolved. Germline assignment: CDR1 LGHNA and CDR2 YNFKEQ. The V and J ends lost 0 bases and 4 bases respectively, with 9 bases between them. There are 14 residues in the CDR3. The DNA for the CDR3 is TGTGCCAGCAGCCAAGATGGAGGGCTCTATGGCTACACCTTC. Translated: CASSQDGGLYGYTF.

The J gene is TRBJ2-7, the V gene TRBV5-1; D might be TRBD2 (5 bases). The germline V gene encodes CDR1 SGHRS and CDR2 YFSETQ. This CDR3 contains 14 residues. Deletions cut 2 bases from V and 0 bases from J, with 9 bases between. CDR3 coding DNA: TGCGCCAGCAGCTTTCCGGGGAGCTCCTACGAGCAGTACTTC. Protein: CASSFPGSSYEQYF.

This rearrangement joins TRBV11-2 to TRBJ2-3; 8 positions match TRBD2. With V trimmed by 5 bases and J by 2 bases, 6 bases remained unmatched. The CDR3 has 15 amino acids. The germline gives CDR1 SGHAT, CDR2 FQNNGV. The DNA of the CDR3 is TGTGCCAGCAGCCCCGGGGGGGGACCCACAGATACGCAGTATTTT. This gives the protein CASSPGGGPTDTQYF.

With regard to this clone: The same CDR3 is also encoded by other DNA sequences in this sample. CDR3 coding DNA: TGTGCCAGCAGGAACTCAGGGGGCAATCAGCCCCAGCATTTT. This gives the protein CASRNSGGNQPQHF. The rearrangement uses TRBV6-1 and TRBJ1-5, with D tentatively TRBD1 (6 bases). The V gene's germline CDR1 is MNHNS and CDR2 SASEGT. V was cut by 6 bases and J by 2 bases, with 11 bases left in between. CDR3 length: 14 amino acids.